This entry is about one T cell receptor beta chain. The record originates from a study of shared clonotypes between healthy human individuals. A CD45RA+ naive subset and a CD45RA-negative memory subset were split from CD4+ cells. Genomic DNA (from each subset) was split evenly across several immunoSEQ plates. Roughly 200 ng DNA, around 30,000 T cell genomes, went into each sorted-subset replicate PCR. Sequencing was performed with immunoSEQ multiplex PCR; in TCRdb, only in-frame clones are kept and a portion is missing. Found here are approximately 1,500,000 clones, around 97% of them singletons; the top ten hold over 1%. The CDR3 sequence is 15 residues long. Germline V gives CDR1 SGHRS, CDR2 YFSETQ. Trimming cost V 0 bases and J 2 bases; bases outside gene matches: 3.

Material for sequencing was naive CD4+ T cells sorted from blood. Subset indicated: CD45RA+ positively selected. The sequence derives from a man under 40 in good health. The rearrangement uses TRBV5-1 and TRBJ2-7; TRBD2 matches 9 bases. DNA for the CDR3: TGCGCCAGCAGCTTGGAGAGCGGGAGGACCTACGAGCAGTACTTC. This sequence encodes CASSLESGRTYEQYF.